What follows describes a single T cell receptor beta chain. Its antigen is unidentified. This record comes from a study of vaccination and CD4 T cells after COVID-19. On the study more broadly: At a median about 91 days (range 35 to 161) after diagnosis, post-COVID samples were drawn. Study observations and caveats: The median count of SARS-CoV-2-reactive clonotypes rose from about 20 to 38, not significantly.

Treatment specified: approximately 11-day PBMC culture with coronavirus spike peptide pools or control peptides (ViraFEST assay). The collection of CD4+ T cells from the unexposed donor took place before the COVID-19 pandemic (2011-2018). The probes, which were SARS-CoV-2 S/N and four cold-coronavirus spikes, were applied to unexposed-donor CD4+ T cells, cells permitting. The Oncomine TCR Beta short-read assay was applied to DNA of cultured CD4+ T cells. One entry per CDR3 protein, called by TCRdb with MiXCR from the PCR reads. The data hold 6,500 to 10,000 distinct CDR3 sequences, with 40% to 60% observed a single time. The CDR3 runs 11 residues. Germline CDR1 and CDR2: SGHNT and YENEEA. With 4 bases removed from V and 3 bases from J, the gap between germline ends came to 4 bases.

Sample: CD4+ T cells from blood, cultured in vitro. V is TRBV11-3 and J is TRBJ2-7; no firm D call. This sequence originates from a human donor in good health. The CDR3 reads CASSSFYEQYF. CDR3 DNA: TGTGCCAGCAGCTCCTTCTACGAGCAGTACTTC.